What follows describes a single TCR beta chain. The data were taken from a study of shared clonotypes between healthy human individuals. CD45RO-negative, CCR7-positively selected cells formed the naive CD8 fraction, excluding terminally differentiated effector memory CD45RA+ cells. This CDR3 has 15 amino acids. Unmatched junction bases numbered 0, after V lost 0 bases and J lost 7 bases. Germline V CDR1 and CDR2: SGHAT, FQNNGV. Profiling relied on immunoSEQ multiplex PCR, and the TCRdb table lists in-frame clones only, not all of them. The profile covers some 2.1 million clones, with around 96% appearing a single time and 0.85% to 1.2% taken by the ten largest.

The chain has TRBV11-2 and TRBJ2-1; 13 bases agree with TRBD2. Sequenced: naive CD8+ T cells sorted from blood. The TCR sequence derives from a man younger than 35 in good health. As DNA, the CDR3 is TGTGCCAGCAGCTTAGAACTAGCGGGAGGGAATGAGCAGTTCTTC. Protein product: CASSLELAGGNEQFF.